This TCR beta chain came from a study of blood T cell repertoires in COVID-19. The overall study: Sites across the United States, Italy and Spain contributed samples from acute and convalescent COVID-19.

This CDR3 spans 14 amino acids. Trimming removed 3 bases from V and 2 bases from J, with 11 bases in between. CDR1 and CDR2 (germline): DFQATT, SNEGSKA (reference sequence). Authors' methods: Reference gene primers were amplified, and this amplification served to estimate nucleated cell counts. Some clones are missing from TCRdb's copy, which holds only in-frame ones; the method was immunoSEQ multiplex PCR. That table supplies the V and J calls and clone size; D and trimming were determined from the DNA. The sample shows approximately 220,000 clones, 88% of them seen only once. The cohort comprised adults aged 18 to 89 years residing in approximately 22 US areas. Cohort 3 recovery required two negative PCRs, clearance, or symptom resolution.

The sequenced sample was PBMCs or T cells enriched from blood (not recorded which). This sequence was found in a woman aged 25 to 45 who had recovered from COVID-19. The gene calls are TRBV20-1 and TRBJ1-5; D remains ambiguous. Here the CDR3 reads CSASGLTGNQPQHF. The CDR3 DNA reads as TGCAGTGCTAGTGGTCTCACGGGCAATCAGCCCCAGCATTTT.